Below, one T cell receptor (beta chain) is given with its context. Its recognized antigen is unknown. No much larger clone is present one base from it, and per-base qualities are unavailable. The data were obtained in a study of T cell responses to AZD1222 COVID-19 vaccine (dated by TCRdb to the early 2020s). About the full investigation: A total of over 230 trial participants underwent TCR sequencing, of whom about 200 had received two doses of AZD1222 and around 25 had received two doses of the MenACWY control vaccine. Enrollment into the trials was organized by age into subgroups of 18-55, 56-69 and 70-plus years, and those subgroups contained approximately 160, 26 and 62 TCR-sequenced participants, respectively. Results the study describes overall, beyond this receptor: Vaccine-associated CD4 TCRs spanned the whole spike protein, with dominant responses in regions 160-218 and 743-854. Participants were mostly white British, with more females than males. The authors suggested clonal diversity may have been underestimated. Epitopes outside the regions mutated in the B.1.351 and B.1.1.7 variants were reportedly recognized by nearly half of the unique spike-specific TCRs. Because no day 14 peak-response samples were available, the repertoires could be characterized only after the peak T cell response. After two AZD1222 doses, both the breadth and the depth of spike-specific TCRs were significantly higher than at day 0 and than in MenACWY recipients. The 56-69-year group was small, and its depth increase did not reach significance, likely because of low power. Conclusions about previously exposed vaccinees are limited, since just five or six AZD1222 recipients were seropositive for SARS-CoV-2 at baseline.

The CDR3 regions of human TCRbeta chains were analyzed by immunosequencing. Per the source publication's procedure: Repertoire TCRs were checked for matches against a reference library of SARS-CoV-2-specific TCRs that had been generated using the MIRA antigen-specificity platform. Breadth was defined as the fraction of unique TCRs that were SARS-CoV-2-associated, and depth was defined as the fraction of total T cells that were SARS-CoV-2-associated. Using the MIRA data, each spike-specific TCR was assigned both to the spike region to which the TCR was reactive and to a CD4 or CD8 class. Log10-transformed breadth and depth values were compared by one-way ANOVA with Sidak's multiple comparisons tests. The immuneACCESS repertoire file appears here via TCRdb, limited to in-frame rearrangements. These files lack a portion of the clones; in checked studies, under half of the deficit traces to unresolved V genes, and the cause of the others is not known. That table is the source of V, J and clone size, and D and trimming were worked out from the DNA. The sample contains 60,000 to 75,000 clones, about 80% of them found a single time. Of the sample, 5.5% to 7% falls within the top ten clones.

The meaning of the sample's time point label: about 28 days (+/-7) after the second vaccine dose. AZD1222 recipients whose second dose came at about 4 weeks and those whose second dose came at about 12 weeks were combined into one group, since spike-specific TCR depth and breadth did not differ between the two schedules. Vaccinee samples were obtained from the UK trials COV001 and COV002, which included a single-blind randomized controlled phase 2/3 trial of AZD1222 (ChAdOx1 nCoV-19) in healthy adults. For TCRbeta chain sequencing, PBMC samples were collected from trial participants at day 0 and at day 28 after the second dose. Here the sequenced sample was peripheral blood, taken 28 days after the second AZD1222 dose. This clonotype was obtained from an adult who received the AZD1222 COVID-19 vaccine.

The base sequence is TGTGCCAGTAGTAGACCCACCGAGTTTGGGACCTATGGCTACACCTTC. It encodes CASSRPTEFGTYGYTF. The chain is encoded by TRBV19 joined to TRBJ1-2, with a tentative D gene TRBD1 over 5 matching bases. V lost 4 bases and J lost 4 bases; the stretch between them is 19 bases long. In the germline V gene (reference sequence), CDR1 corresponds to LNHDA and CDR2 to SQIVND. From the cysteine through the phenylalanine, the CDR3 covers 16 amino acids. Kept here is only the CDR3 DNA, which spans 48 bases and is read in frame from base 1.